These T cell receptor beta chains were read from a single sample in a study of blood T cell repertoires in COVID-19. The repertoire was sequenced with immunoSEQ multiplex PCR; TCRdb's copy has only in-frame clones and lacks some. This table has over 250,000 clones, roughly 90% appearing once. Sequencing input: PBMCs or T cells enriched from blood (not recorded which). Receptors were obtained from a woman aged 45-60 years who had recovered from COVID-19. Both conserved end residues are part of each CDR3. The D gene is left open where the match is weak. Part of the rows lack a size; the others show once, few, many or a class for expanded clones.

TRBJ2-5 once TRBV6-2/TRBV6-3 TRBD1 CASSHPGQEAGGSQYF TGTGCCAGCAGTCATCCGGGACAGGAGGCCGGTGGGTCCCAGTACTTC
TRBJ1-2 . TRBV28 . CASSPHRVQYGYTF TGTGCCAGCAGCCCACACCGGGTTCAATATGGCTACACCTTC
TRBJ1-2 . TRBV30 TRBD1 CAWRGQDNYGYTF TGTGCCTGGAGGGGACAGGATAACTATGGCTACACCTTC
TRBJ2-7 . TRBV12-3/TRBV12-4 . CASSTARAYEQYF TGTGCCAGCAGTACCGCCCGGGCCTACGAGCAGTACTTC
TRBJ2-6 . TRBV18 . CASSLMRADSGANVLTF TGTGCCAGCTCACTAATGCGGGCAGACTCTGGGGCCAACGTCCTGACTTTC
TRBJ1-1 . TRBV28 TRBD1 CASRIQGGNTEAFF TGTGCCAGCAGGATACAGGGGGGGAACACTGAAGCTTTCTTT
TRBJ1-1 . TRBV30 . CAWSYQGHPGGEAFF TGTGCCTGGAGTTATCAGGGACACCCTGGGGGTGAAGCTTTCTTT
TRBJ1-1 once TRBV2 . CASSGRGSRTEAFF TGTGCCAGCAGTGGTAGGGGAAGTAGAACTGAAGCTTTCTTT
TRBJ2-3 . TRBV6-5 . CASRAGGSGTQYF TGTGCCAGCAGGGCAGGGGGGTCGGGGACGCAGTATTTT
TRBJ2-7 . TRBV27 TRBD2 CASSLSLAGAYEQYF TGTGCCAGCAGTTTATCTCTAGCGGGAGCCTACGAGCAGTACTTC
TRBJ1-6 . TRBV14 . CASSLLGSPLHF TGTGCCAGCAGCCTACTAGGTTCACCCCTCCACTTT
TRBJ1-2 . TRBV6-9 . CASSYWGGEGYTF TGTGCCAGCAGTTACTGGGGGGGGGAAGGCTACACCTTC
TRBJ1-6 . TRBV5-4 TRBD1 CASSLEQGSSPLHF TGTGCCAGCAGCTTGGAACAGGGGAGTTCACCCCTCCACTTT
TRBJ2-7 . TRBV6-5 . CASSWRAEYDYEQYF TGTGCCAGCAGTTGGAGGGCCGAATACGACTACGAGCAGTACTTC
TRBJ1-3 . TRBV10-3 . CAISESGGLGNTIYF TGTGCCATCAGTGAGTCCGGGGGACTCGGAAACACCATATATTTT
TRBJ2-7 . TRBV9 TRBD2 CASSIGLAGYEQYF TGTGCCAGCAGCATCGGACTAGCGGGTTACGAGCAGTACTTC
TRBJ2-1 . TRBV7-3 TRBD1 CASSYPGQGLNEQFF TGTGCCAGCAGTTATCCGGGACAGGGGCTTAATGAGCAGTTCTTC
TRBJ2-1 . TRBV6-1 TRBD2 CASSEEPGLAVFF TGTGCCAGCAGTGAAGAGCCCGGACTAGCGGTGTTCTTC
TRBJ1-5 . TRBV19 . CASTAGYQPQHF TGTGCCAGTACGGCAGGGTACCAGCCCCAGCATTTT
TRBJ1-3 . TRBV27 TRBD1 CASSGTGGKGNTIYF TGTGCCAGCAGTGGGACAGGGGGCAAAGGAAACACCATATATTTT
TRBJ2-3 . TRBV6-5 . CASSSAAGTQYF TGTGCCAGCAGTTCTGCCGCGGGTACGCAGTATTTT
TRBJ1-4 . TRBV7-3 TRBD1 CASSSAGGEKLFF TGTGCCAGCAGCTCTGCAGGGGGTGAAAAACTGTTTTTT
TRBJ1-1 . TRBV6-5 . CASSYSGRREAFF TGTGCCAGCAGTTACTCGGGGCGGCGGGAAGCTTTCTTT
TRBJ2-7 few TRBV4-2 . CASSQDSLAVSYEQYF TGTGCCAGCAGCCAAGATTCGTTAGCGGTCTCCTACGAGCAGTACTTC
TRBJ2-1 . TRBV19 . CASSFGTNNEQFF TGTGCCAGTAGTTTTGGTACTAACAATGAGCAGTTCTTC
TRBJ1-2 . TRBV18 . CASSPPQQGLYGYTF TGTGCCAGCTCACCACCGCAACAGGGTTTATATGGCTACACCTTC
TRBJ2-7 . TRBV11-1 . CASSFEDYYEQYF TGTGCCAGCAGCTTTGAGGACTACTACGAGCAGTACTTC
TRBJ1-2 . TRBV3-1/TRBV3-2 . CASSQDIGGTKGYTF TGTGCCAGCAGCCAAGATATCGGAGGGACCAAAGGCTACACCTTC
TRBJ2-6 . TRBV18 . CASSPRVPSSGANVLTF TGTGCCAGCTCACCGAGGGTTCCCAGCTCTGGGGCCAACGTCCTGACTTTC
TRBJ1-1 few TRBV30 . CACHSGYAFF TGTGCCTGTCACAGCGGGTACGCTTTCTTT
TRBJ2-3 . TRBV18 . CASSLYNSAGDTQYF TGTGCCAGCTCACTATATAACTCGGCGGGAGATACGCAGTATTTT
TRBJ2-2 . TRBV30 TRBD2 CAWSVGLAGTGELFF TGTGCCTGGAGTGTCGGCCTAGCGGGCACCGGGGAGCTGTTTTTT
TRBJ2-2 few TRBV25-1 . CASGTTTSPLRTGELFF TGTGCCAGCGGAACCACCACTAGCCCTCTACGCACCGGGGAGCTGTTTTTT
TRBJ2-7 . TRBV6-1 TRBD1 CASSEAETGDYEQYF TGTGCCAGCAGTGAAGCCGAAACAGGGGACTACGAGCAGTACTTC
TRBJ2-1 . TRBV28 . CASSSPLARRVDEQFF TGTGCCAGCAGTTCCCCCCTAGCGAGAAGGGTGGATGAGCAGTTCTTC
TRBJ1-5 . TRBV2 TRBD1 CASSERAGGGNQPQHF TGTGCCAGCAGTGAACGAGCAGGGGGAGGCAATCAGCCCCAGCATTTT
TRBJ1-2 . TRBV28 . CASSLYSQANYGYTF TGTGCCAGCAGTTTATACAGCCAAGCTAACTATGGCTACACCTTC